This is a list of T cell receptor beta chains from one sample in a study of blood T cell repertoires in COVID-19. Measured with immunoSEQ multiplex PCR; TCRdb has only the in-frame clones, and not every one. The data contain 45,000 or so clones, approximately 85% of them singletons. Sequences were obtained from peripheral blood. The receptors were gathered from a woman aged 80 or over with acute or convalescent COVID-19. The CDR3 runs from the conserved cysteine through the conserved F or W.

J gene	V gene	CDR3 protein
TRBJ2-1	TRBV6-1	CASSEPDRGLSSYNEQFF
TRBJ2-7	TRBV9	CASSDGKTSGRYEQYF
TRBJ2-1	TRBV2	CASSKTSGRSYNEQFF
TRBJ2-7	TRBV5-6	CASSFGQDNYEQYF
TRBJ1-2	TRBV7-2	CASTQAGVGNYGYTF
TRBJ1-4	TRBV28	CASSLAGTGDEKLFF
TRBJ2-1	TRBV18	CASSTDSGRINNEQFF
TRBJ2-1	TRBV30	CAWGSMEQFF
TRBJ1-1	TRBV5-1	CASSAIRGGVNTEAFF
TRBJ1-1	TRBV18	CASSRVTGGTEAFF
TRBJ1-5	TRBV28	CASRAGTMIQPQHF
TRBJ2-7	TRBV3-1/TRBV3-2	CASSLNSFNEQYF
TRBJ1-4	TRBV19	CASTESTNEKLFF
TRBJ1-1	TRBV19	CASSIGPQGGTEAFF
TRBJ2-7	TRBV13	CASSLSLFSYEQYF
TRBJ1-6	TRBV12-3/TRBV12-4	CASSFNNSPLHF
TRBJ2-6	TRBV19	CATAPAGANVLTF
TRBJ2-2	TRBV19	CASIGTGVTGELFF
TRBJ1-5	TRBV6-1	CASREGQGRVDQPQHF
TRBJ1-1	TRBV6-6	CASSYAGGITEAFF
TRBJ2-1	TRBV3-1/TRBV3-2	CASSPRGQGNEQFF
TRBJ1-3	TRBV19	CASSAAATSGNTIYF
TRBJ2-5	TRBV25-1	CASSGETSGRARETQYF
TRBJ2-3	TRBV11-2	CASSTASGSRDTQYF
TRBJ2-5	TRBV27	CASSLRTGGRETQYF
TRBJ2-3	TRBV3-1/TRBV3-2	CASSQAVTRSGRDTDTQYF
TRBJ2-3	TRBV10-3	CAIVAGREDTQYF
TRBJ2-1	TRBV3-1/TRBV3-2	CASSRSNLGRNEQFF
TRBJ2-1	TRBV10-3	CAISESGTSGSRGNEQFF
TRBJ1-3	TRBV5-1	CASSNSGARTGNTIYF
TRBJ2-5	TRBV3-1/TRBV3-2	CASSQGATQYF
TRBJ2-5	TRBV2	CASSSQETQYF
TRBJ2-7	TRBV11-3	CASSLDSAGQGGEQYF
TRBJ2-7	TRBV5-1	CASSSGQGFYEQYF
TRBJ1-3	TRBV30	CAWSHFWGAAGNTIYF
TRBJ2-5	TRBV28	CASRLAGQETQYF
TRBJ2-7	TRBV11-2	CASRNPREQYF
TRBJ2-7	TRBV5-6	CASSAGTGEQYF
TRBJ2-5	TRBV5-4	CASSLSGIRKETQYF
TRBJ2-7	TRBV27	CASRGGYEQYF
TRBJ1-3	TRBV5-6	CASSLGQVPSGNTIYF
TRBJ1-5	TRBV7-2	CASSLAGGAYQPQHF
TRBJ1-2	TRBV28	CASSLWALPYGYTF
TRBJ2-5	TRBV25-1	CASSPGGQGSETQYF
TRBJ2-1	TRBV5-4	CASSSTGLAGENNEQFF
TRBJ2-1	TRBV7-6	CASSPGLAGEQFF
TRBJ2-3	TRBV19	CASSWGGAGDTQYF
TRBJ1-1	TRBV5-1	CASSLLTGLNTEAFF
TRBJ2-1	TRBV5-1	CASSLSLGTSYEQFF
TRBJ1-2	TRBV7-9	CASSLGQNYGYTF
TRBJ2-5	TRBV28	CASSPGLANAGETQYF
TRBJ1-4	TRBV28	CASRDNEKLFF
TRBJ1-1	TRBV18	CASSVDRNTEAFF
TRBJ2-1	TRBV10-1	CASSEWSDRNEQFF
TRBJ2-5	TRBV7-2	CASSLGTSGRKETQYF
TRBJ1-1	TRBV7-2	CASSSQIEAFF
TRBJ2-1	TRBV6-5	CASSWAGGYNEQFF
TRBJ1-1	TRBV10-3	CAISARDRGEAFF
TRBJ1-2	TRBV5-6	CASRFRGFNYGYTF